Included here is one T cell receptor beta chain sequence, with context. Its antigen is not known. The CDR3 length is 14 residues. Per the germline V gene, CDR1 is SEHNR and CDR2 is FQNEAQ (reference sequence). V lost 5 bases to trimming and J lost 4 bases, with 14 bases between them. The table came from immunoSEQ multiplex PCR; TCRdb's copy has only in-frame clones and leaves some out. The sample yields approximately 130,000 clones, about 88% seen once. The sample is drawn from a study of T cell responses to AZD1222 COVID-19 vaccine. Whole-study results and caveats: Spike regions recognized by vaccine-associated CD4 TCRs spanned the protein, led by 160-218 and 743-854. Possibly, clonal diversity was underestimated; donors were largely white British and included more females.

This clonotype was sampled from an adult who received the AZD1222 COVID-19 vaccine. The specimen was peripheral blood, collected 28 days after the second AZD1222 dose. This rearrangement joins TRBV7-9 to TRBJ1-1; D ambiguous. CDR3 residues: CASSPRRLTTEAFF. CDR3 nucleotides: TGTGCCAGCAGCCCTAGGAGACTAACCACTGAAGCTTTCTTT.